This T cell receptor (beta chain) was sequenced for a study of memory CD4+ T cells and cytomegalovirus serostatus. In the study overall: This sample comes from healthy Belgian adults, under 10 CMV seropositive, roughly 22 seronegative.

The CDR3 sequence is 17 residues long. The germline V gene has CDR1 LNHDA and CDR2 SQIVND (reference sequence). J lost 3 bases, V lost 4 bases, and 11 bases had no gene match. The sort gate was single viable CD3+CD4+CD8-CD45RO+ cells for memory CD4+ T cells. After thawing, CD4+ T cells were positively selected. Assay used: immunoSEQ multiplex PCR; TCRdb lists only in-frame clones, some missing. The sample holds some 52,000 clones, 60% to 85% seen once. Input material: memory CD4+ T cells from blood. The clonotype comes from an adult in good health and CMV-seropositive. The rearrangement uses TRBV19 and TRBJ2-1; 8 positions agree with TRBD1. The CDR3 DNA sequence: TGTGCCAGTAGTACCCCGAGGACAGGGAACCTCTACAATGAGCAGTTCTTC. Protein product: CASSTPRTGNLYNEQFF. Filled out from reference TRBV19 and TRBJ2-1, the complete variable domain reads DGGITQSPKYLFRKEGQNVTLSCEQNLNHDAMYWYRQDPGQGLRLIYYSQIVNDFQKGDIAEGYSVSREKKESFPLTVTSAQKNPTAFYLCASSTPRTGNLYNEQFFGPGTRLTVL.